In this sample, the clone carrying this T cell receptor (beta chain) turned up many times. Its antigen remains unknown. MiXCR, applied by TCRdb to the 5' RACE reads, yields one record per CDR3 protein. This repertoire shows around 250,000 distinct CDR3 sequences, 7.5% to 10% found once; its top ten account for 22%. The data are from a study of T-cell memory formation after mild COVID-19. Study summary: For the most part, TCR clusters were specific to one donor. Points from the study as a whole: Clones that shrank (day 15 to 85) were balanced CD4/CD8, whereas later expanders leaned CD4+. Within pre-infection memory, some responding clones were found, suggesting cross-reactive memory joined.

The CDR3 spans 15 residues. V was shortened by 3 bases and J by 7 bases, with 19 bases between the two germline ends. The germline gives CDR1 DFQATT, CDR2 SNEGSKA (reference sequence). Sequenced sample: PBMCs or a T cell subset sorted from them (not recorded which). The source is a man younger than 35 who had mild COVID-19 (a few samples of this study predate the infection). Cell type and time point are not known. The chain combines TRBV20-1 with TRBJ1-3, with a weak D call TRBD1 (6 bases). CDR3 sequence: CSASGTTGYWNTIYF. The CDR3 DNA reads TGCAGTGCTAGCGGGACAACTGGATACTGGAACACCATATATTTT.